Below, 28 T cell receptor beta chains from the same sample are listed, as sequenced in a study of shared clonotypes between healthy human individuals. The data were produced by immunoSEQ multiplex PCR, yet TCRdb's version contains in-frame clones alone and is incomplete. Of about 2.3 million clones listed, less than 95% are singletons. Sequencing input: naive CD4+ T cells from PBMCs. As for subset: CD45RA+ positively selected. These receptors all come from a man younger than 35 in good health. Some clones in this sample may be carry-over from other donors' samples.

The rearrangement uses TRBV7-9 and TRBJ2-5, with 7 bases lining up with TRBD1. Trimming took 5 bases from V and 9 from J; bases not matched to a gene: 15. CDR3 size: 15 residues. Germline V gene lookup returns CDR1 SEHNR and CDR2 FQNEAQ (reference sequence). CDR3 sequence: CASSQTGVRPLAQYF. In DNA, the CDR3 is TGTGCCAGCAGCCAAACAGGGGTCAGGCCGCTTGCCCAGTACTTC.

This sequence joins TRBV7-9 and TRBJ2-2; D perhaps matches TRBD1 (6 bases). This CDR3 has 16 amino acids. Trimming shortened V by 0 bases and J by 4 bases, and 12 bases separated the two germline ends. CDR1 is SEHNR, CDR2 FQNEAQ, per germline (reference sequence). The CDR3 protein is CASSLAMTGSTGELFF. The DNA for the CDR3 is TGTGCCAGCAGCTTAGCGATGACAGGATCCACCGGGGAGCTGTTTTTT.

The chain recombines TRBV18 with TRBJ1-6, with D perhaps TRBD1 (6 bases). The ends were cut back, 6 bases at V and 6 bases at J, with 21 bases in the middle. The CDR3 extends over 17 amino acids. Germline V lookup: CDR1 KGHSH, CDR2 LQKENI. As DNA, the CDR3 is TGTGCCAGCTCGGCACTCGGACAGACTGCAGTTAATTCACCCCTCCACTTT. It specifies CASSALGQTAVNSPLHF.

V and J are TRBV28 and TRBJ2-1, with D possibly being TRBD2 (5 bases). Trimming removed 2 bases at V and 10 bases at J, with 9 bases between. This CDR3 contains 12 residues. Germline CDR1 is MDHEN and CDR2 is SYDVKM. CDR3 DNA: TGTGCCAGCAGTTTAAGAGGGTTGGAGCAGTTCTTC. Translating it yields CASSLRGLEQFF.

This rearrangement joins TRBV11-2 to TRBJ2-7; D tentatively fits TRBD1 or TRBD2 (5 bases each). Germline V gene data show CDR1 as SGHAT and CDR2 as FQNNGV. This CDR3 contains 16 residues. Trimming shortened V by 3 bases and J by 5 bases, and 20 bases separated the two germline ends. CDR3 nucleotides: TGTGCCAGCAGCTTTAGTAGGGACCACGTGAGGAACGAGCAGTACTTC. Translation: CASSFSRDHVRNEQYF.

CDR3 protein: CASRGGALAFF. The CDR3 coding sequence is TGCGCCAGCAGGGGGGGGGCCTTAGCTTTCTTT. The chain links TRBV5-1 to TRBJ1-1; TRBD1 is a possible D gene (6 bases). V was clipped by 5 bases and J by 10 bases, with 12 bases between them. Germline values: CDR1 SGHRS, CDR2 YFSETQ. The CDR3 consists of 11 residues.

The J gene is TRBJ2-4, the V gene TRBV9; TRBD1 matches at 9 bases. CDR1 is SGDLS, CDR2 YYNGEE, per germline. The junction had 7 bases not matched to a gene; V was cut back by 3 bases and J by 3 bases. This CDR3 has 16 amino acids. As DNA, the CDR3 is TGTGCCAGCAGCGAACAGGGGGCATGGGGCAAAAACATTCAGTACTTC. It translates to CASSEQGAWGKNIQYF.

The rearrangement joins TRBV6-5 to TRBJ2-2; D could derive from TRBD1 or TRBD2 (5 bases each). Deletions cut 10 bases from V and 0 bases from J, with 12 bases between. This CDR3 is built from 14 residues. CDR1 and CDR2 (germline): MNHEY, SVGAGI. Here the CDR3 reads CATTGTANTGELFF. In nucleotides, the CDR3 is TGTGCCACTACCGGGACGGCGAACACCGGGGAGCTGTTTTTT.

The gene calls are TRBV29-1 and TRBJ1-2; D is undetermined. This CDR3 is built from 11 residues. Germline V gene sequence: CDR1 SQVTM, CDR2 ANQGSEA. Trimming pared 6 bases from V and 9 bases from J, leaving 14 bases between. CDR3 in DNA: TGCAGCGTAGCGGCCCCGAGGAGCTACACCTTC. Encoded protein: CSVAAPRSYTF.

This chain connects TRBV2 to TRBJ2-5, with 9 bases lining up with TRBD1. The CDR3 covers 16 residues. CDR1 is SNHLY, CDR2 FYNNEI, per germline. The V segment lost 4 bases and the J segment 5 bases; nucleotides outside the gene matches: 11. The CDR3 protein is CASSATDRGRRETQYF. DNA for the CDR3: TGTGCCAGCAGTGCTACGGACAGGGGAAGGCGTGAGACCCAGTACTTC.

The V gene is TRBV18, the J gene TRBJ1-2, with no clear D. Germline values: CDR1 KGHSH, CDR2 LQKENI. V was shortened by 2 bases and J by 6 bases, with 10 bases between the two germline ends. The CDR3 sequence is 13 residues long. The CDR3 loop is CASSPGRYDGYTF. CDR3 bases: TGTGCCAGCTCACCAGGCAGATATGATGGCTACACCTTC.

The rearrangement joins TRBV7-7 to TRBJ2-3, with 10 bases lining up with TRBD2. From germline, CDR1 is SSHAT and CDR2 FNYEAQ (reference sequence). The junction had 3 bases not matched to a gene; V was cut back by 4 bases and J by 2 bases. This CDR3 spans 15 amino acids. The CDR3 DNA sequence: TGTGCCAGCAGCTCCGGACTAGCGGACACAGATACGCAGTATTTT. This encodes CASSSGLADTDTQYF.

This chain joins TRBV14 and TRBJ2-2, with 11 bases that match TRBD2. The CDR3 loop spans 15 amino acids. V dropped 3 bases and J dropped 7; count of bases not matched to a gene: 4. Germline V gene data show CDR1 as SGHDN and CDR2 as FVKESK. The CDR3 protein is CASSQELAGVGELFF. CDR3 coding DNA: TGTGCCAGCAGCCAGGAACTAGCGGGAGTCGGGGAGCTGTTTTTT.

The chain is built from TRBV19 and TRBJ1-4, with TRBD1 matching 9 bases. The CDR3 is made up of 15 amino acids. V shed 7 bases, J shed 5 bases, and the junction held 8 bases outside the gene matches. Germline loops: CDR1 LNHDA, CDR2 SQIVND (reference sequence). The CDR3 nucleotides are TGTGCCAGTACGGCGGGGACAGGGTGGAATGAAAAACTGTTTTTT. Protein product: CASTAGTGWNEKLFF.

J is TRBJ1-1 and V is TRBV29-1; the D is unclear. V was trimmed by 2 bases and J by 1 base, leaving 8 bases between them. The CDR3 consists of 13 residues. CDR1 is SQVTM, CDR2 ANQGSEA, per germline. This chain's CDR3 is CSVEFGKNTEAFF. The CDR3 DNA sequence: TGCAGCGTTGAATTTGGAAAGAACACTGAAGCTTTCTTT.

The J gene is TRBJ2-7, the V gene TRBV20-1, with D tentatively TRBD2 (6 bases). V lost 3 bases and J 9 bases, leaving 12 bases between the germline ends. This CDR3 contains 11 residues. Germline-derived CDR1 and CDR2 are DFQATT and SNEGSKA (reference sequence). CDR3 amino acids: CSASGSAVQYF. CDR3 bases: TGCAGTGCTAGCGGGAGCGCGGTGCAGTACTTC.

This clone appeared a single time. The chain employs TRBV5-1 and TRBJ2-1, with D possibly matching TRBD1 (5 bases). V was shortened by 0 bases and J by 2 bases, with 9 bases between the two germline ends. Germline CDR1 SGHRS, CDR2 YFSETQ. The CDR3 runs 15 residues. The CDR3 coding sequence is TGCGCCAGCAGCTTGGAGGCAGGGACCTACAATGAGCAGTTCTTC. Translated, it gives CASSLEAGTYNEQFF.

The genes are TRBV5-1 and TRBJ2-1; 10 nucleotides align to TRBD2. Germline-derived CDR1 and CDR2 are SGHRS and YFSETQ. This CDR3 is 17 amino acids long. Trimming at V came to 4 bases and at J to 6 bases, leaving 13 bases not matched to a gene. CDR3 coding DNA: TGCGCCAGCAGCGCTGGGGGGCTAGCGGGAGTAGCCAATGAGCAGTTCTTC. Its protein product is CASSAGGLAGVANEQFF.

The chain combines TRBV7-6 with TRBJ1-2, with 8 bases aligning to TRBD1. The CDR3 runs 15 residues. Germline V CDR1 and CDR2: SGHVS, FNYEAQ. After removal of 1 base from V and 7 bases from J, the junction contained 8 bases not matched to a gene. The CDR3 DNA reads TGTGCCAGCAGCTTAGATTACAGGGGGACGAGTGGCTACACCTTC. It specifies CASSLDYRGTSGYTF. The variable domain in full, completed from reference TRBV7-6 and TRBJ1-2, reads GAGVSQSPRYKVTKRGQDVALRCDPISGHVSLYWYRQALGQGPEFLTYFNYEAQQDKSGLPNDRFSAERPEGSISTLTIQRTEQRDSAMYRCASSLDYRGTSGYTFGSGTRLTVV.

The chain links TRBV9 to TRBJ2-1, with TRBD2 identical over 8 bases. From germline, CDR1 is SGDLS and CDR2 YYNGEE. J lost 6 bases, V lost 3 bases, and 8 bases had no gene match. The CDR3 is 15 residues long. CDR3 DNA: TGTGCCAGCAGCGCCGGGACTAGGGTCGGCAATGAGCAGTTCTTC. Protein sequence: CASSAGTRVGNEQFF.

The V gene is TRBV7-2, the J gene TRBJ2-1, with 7 bases matching TRBD2. The length of the CDR3 is 15 residues. In germline, CDR1 is SGHTA, CDR2 FQGNSA. Trimming cost V 2 bases and J 7 bases; bases outside gene matches: 8. The CDR3 coding sequence is TGTGCCAGCAGCTTAATGATGGCGGGAGTTAATGAGCAGTTCTTC. This gives the protein CASSLMMAGVNEQFF.

The rearrangement uses TRBV5-1 and TRBJ2-7; TRBD1 might be the D (6 bases). The germline V gene has CDR1 SGHRS and CDR2 YFSETQ. V was pared by 2 bases and J by 5 bases, with 11 bases between. This CDR3 comprises 13 residues. CDR3 bases: TGCGCCAGCAGCTTTCGCAGGGGAAACGAGCAGTACTTC. Its protein is CASSFRRGNEQYF.

The chain carries TRBV21-1 and TRBJ2-1; TRBD2, the table's D call, lacks a check against the DNA. TRBV21-1 is marked as a pseudogene. CDR3 length: 13 amino acids. The CDR3 bases are TGTGCCAGCAGCAAGCGGGAGTGGAATGAGCAGTTCTTC. Protein sequence: CASSKREWNEQFF.

The chain has TRBV6-5 and TRBJ1-2, with D hard to call. Looked up from germline, CDR1 is MNHEY and CDR2 is SVGAGI. The V and J ends lost 0 bases and 6 bases respectively, with 8 bases between them. This CDR3 has 13 amino acids. CDR3 nucleotides: TGTGCCAGCAGTTACTCAGGAGTAGATGGCTACACCTTC. Protein product: CASSYSGVDGYTF.

V and J are TRBV28 and TRBJ2-7; TRBD2 aligns across 9 bases. CDR1 and CDR2 (germline): MDHEN, SYDVKM. The CDR3 is made up of 15 amino acids. V lost 7 bases to trimming and J lost 6 bases; unmatched junction nucleotides: 13. CDR3 in amino acids: CASKRPGLAFSEQYF. The DNA of the CDR3 is TGTGCCAGCAAACGGCCGGGACTAGCTTTTAGCGAGCAGTACTTC.

As DNA, the CDR3 is TGTGCCATCGGGAGGGAGGCCGCAGGGACCCAGTACTTC. Translating gives CAIGREAAGTQYF. The chain carries TRBV7-9 and TRBJ2-5, with 8 nucleotides matching TRBD2. Trimming took 10 bases from V and 7 from J; bases not matched to a gene: 11. Per the germline V gene, CDR1 is SEHNR and CDR2 is FQNEAQ (reference sequence). The CDR3 runs to 13 residues.

In nucleotides, the CDR3 is TGTGCCAGCAGAGGGTTGGCCATTCAGTACTTC. Translation: CASRGLAIQYF. The rearrangement links TRBV28 to TRBJ2-4; no clear D gene. From germline, CDR1 is MDHEN and CDR2 SYDVKM. The ends were cut back, 6 bases at V and 9 bases at J, with 9 bases in the middle. CDR3 length: 11 residues.

The CDR3 loop is CASSVGLPSGWSYEQYF. CDR3 nucleotide sequence: TGTGCCAGCAGCGTGGGCCTGCCCAGCGGGTGGTCCTACGAGCAGTACTTC. The chain has TRBV9 and TRBJ2-7; D is perhaps TRBD2 (6 bases). Germline CDR1 is SGDLS and CDR2 is YYNGEE. The CDR3 is 17 residues long. Between the trimmed V and J ends, which lost 2 bases and 1 base, there was a span of 19 bases.